The present T cell receptor beta chain was sequenced within a study of cytomegalovirus exposure and HLA in healthy donors. Study-level results: Reportedly, HLA-A and HLA-B alleles of most subjects were accurately predicted from TCR beta. Later work associated around 18,000 TCR beta sequences with HLA alleles at 0.05 false discovery rate.

In regard to this clone: Its antigen remains unidentified.

The PCR used 60 Vbeta and 13 Jbeta primers. This table comes from immunoSEQ multiplex PCR, and its TCRdb copy is limited to in-frame clones, with some not included. The sample has about 160,000 clones, approximately 80% seen once. This receptor was obtained from a male donor in good health and CMV-seropositive. The specimen was PBMCs.

The CDR3 spells CSVEHGETGHYEQYF. The CDR3 coding sequence is TGCAGCGTTGAACACGGAGAGACAGGGCACTACGAGCAGTACTTC. The V call is TRBV29-1, the J call TRBJ2-7; TRBD1 matches 7 bases. The V gene's germline CDR1 is SQVTM and CDR2 ANQGSEA. This CDR3 contains 15 residues. V shed 2 bases, J shed 3 bases, and the junction held 10 bases outside the gene matches.